Given below is one T cell receptor beta chain in context. The authors drew about 10 milliliters of peripheral blood from each donor. These data originate in a study of blood T cells in healthy people across ages. With a J-beta primer mix and a sample-barcoded 5' primer, a second PCR ran about 7 to 12 cycles. A tag from a template-switch adaptor with 12 random nucleotides marked each cDNA molecule. From the 5' RACE reads, TCRdb called clonotypes with MiXCR, one entry per CDR3 protein. The repertoire includes around 780,000 distinct CDR3 sequences, around 24% of them detected once, and around 3% sits in the top ten. These sequences were also reported in another study, on T cells of mothers and their children.

The sequence was obtained from a boy aged 5-17 years in good health. Input material: blood.

CDR3 residues: CASSQEAGWGARGYTF. CDR3 nucleotide sequence: TGTGCCAGCAGCCAAGAGGCCGGGTGGGGGGCGCGAGGCTACACCTTC. J is TRBJ1-2 and V is TRBV4-2; a possible D gene is TRBD1 (6 bases). Germline CDR1 is LGHNA and CDR2 is YNFKEQ. This CDR3 region has 16 residues. V was pared by 0 bases and J by 8 bases, with 19 bases between.